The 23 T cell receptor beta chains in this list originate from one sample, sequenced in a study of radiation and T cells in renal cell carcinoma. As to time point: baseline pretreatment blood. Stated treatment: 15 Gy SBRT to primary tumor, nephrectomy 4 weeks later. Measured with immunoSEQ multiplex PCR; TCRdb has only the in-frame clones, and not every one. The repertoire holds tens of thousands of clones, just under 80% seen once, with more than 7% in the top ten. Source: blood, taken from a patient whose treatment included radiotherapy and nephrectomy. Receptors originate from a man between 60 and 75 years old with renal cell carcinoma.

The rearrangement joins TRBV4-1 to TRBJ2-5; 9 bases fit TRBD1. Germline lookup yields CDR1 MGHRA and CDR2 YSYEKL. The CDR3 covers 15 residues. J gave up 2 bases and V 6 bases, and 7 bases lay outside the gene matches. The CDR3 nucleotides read TGCGCCAGCAGGCCAATGGGACAGGGACAAGAGACCCAGTACTTC. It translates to CASRPMGQGQETQYF.

CDR3 nucleotides: TGTGCCAGCAGTTCCCCGGGGAACTATGGCTACACCTTC. Its protein product is CASSSPGNYGYTF. V usage is TRBV6-5 and J usage is TRBJ1-2, with no clear D. The V end lost 4 bases, the J end lost 2 bases, and 8 bases lay between the germline ends. Germline V gene sequence: CDR1 MNHEY, CDR2 SVGAGI. The CDR3 runs to 13 residues.

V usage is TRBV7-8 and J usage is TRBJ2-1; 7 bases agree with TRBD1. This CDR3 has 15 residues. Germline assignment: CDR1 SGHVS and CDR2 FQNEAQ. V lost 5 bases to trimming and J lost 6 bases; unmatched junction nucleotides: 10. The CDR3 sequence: CASSIDRVKGNEQFF. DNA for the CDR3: TGTGCCAGCAGCATCGACAGGGTAAAGGGCAATGAGCAGTTCTTC.

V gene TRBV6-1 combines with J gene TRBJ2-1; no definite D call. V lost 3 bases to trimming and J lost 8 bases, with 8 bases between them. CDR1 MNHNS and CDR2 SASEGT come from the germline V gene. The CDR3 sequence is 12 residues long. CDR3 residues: CASSDPMHEQFF. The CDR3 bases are TGTGCCAGCAGTGATCCGATGCATGAGCAGTTCTTC.

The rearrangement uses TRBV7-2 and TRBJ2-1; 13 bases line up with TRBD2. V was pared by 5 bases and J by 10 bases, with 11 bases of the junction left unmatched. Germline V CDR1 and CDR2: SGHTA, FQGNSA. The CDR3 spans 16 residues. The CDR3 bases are TGTGCCAGCAGCCCCCCAGGACTAGCGGGAGTAAAAGAGCAGTTCTTC. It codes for CASSPPGLAGVKEQFF.

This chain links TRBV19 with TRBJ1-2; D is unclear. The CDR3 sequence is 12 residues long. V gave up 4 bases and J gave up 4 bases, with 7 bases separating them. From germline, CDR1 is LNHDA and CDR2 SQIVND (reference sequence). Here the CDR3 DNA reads TGTGCCAGTAGTAAACAGATCTATGGCTACACCTTC. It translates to CASSKQIYGYTF.

Here the CDR3 reads CASSLVYNEQFF. The CDR3 DNA sequence: TGTGCCAGCAGCTTGGTCTACAATGAGCAGTTCTTC. The V and J genes are TRBV5-8 and TRBJ2-1; unclear D gene. The V gene lost 0 bases and the J gene lost 3 bases, with 1 base spanning the gap. The CDR3 has 12 residues. Per the germline V gene, CDR1 is SGHTS and CDR2 is YDEGEE.

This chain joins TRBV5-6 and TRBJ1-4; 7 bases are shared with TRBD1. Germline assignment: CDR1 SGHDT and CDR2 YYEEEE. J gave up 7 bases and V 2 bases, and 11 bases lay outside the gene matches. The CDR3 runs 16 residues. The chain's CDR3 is CASSFGDSRFSEKLFF. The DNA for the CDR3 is TGTGCCAGCAGCTTTGGGGACAGTCGATTCAGTGAAAAACTGTTTTTT.

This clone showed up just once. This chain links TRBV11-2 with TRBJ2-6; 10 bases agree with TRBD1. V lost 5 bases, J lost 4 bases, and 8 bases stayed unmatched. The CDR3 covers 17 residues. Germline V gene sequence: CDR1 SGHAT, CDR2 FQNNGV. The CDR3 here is CASSPGTGASGANVLTF. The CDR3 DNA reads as TGTGCCAGCAGCCCCGGGACAGGGGCATCCGGGGCCAACGTCCTGACTTTC.

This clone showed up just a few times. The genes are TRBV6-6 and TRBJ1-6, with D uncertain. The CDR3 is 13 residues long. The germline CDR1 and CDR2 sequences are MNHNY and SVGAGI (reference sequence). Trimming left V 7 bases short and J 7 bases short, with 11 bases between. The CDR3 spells CASTDGNNSPLHF. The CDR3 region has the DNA TGTGCCAGCACTGACGGGAACAATTCACCCCTCCACTTT.

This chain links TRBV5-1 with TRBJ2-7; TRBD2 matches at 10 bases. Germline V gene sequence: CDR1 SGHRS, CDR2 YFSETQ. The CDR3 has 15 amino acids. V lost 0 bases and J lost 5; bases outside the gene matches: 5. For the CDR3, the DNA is TGCGCCAGCAGCTTGGTCGGGACTAGCGTCCACGAGCAGTACTTC. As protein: CASSLVGTSVHEQYF.

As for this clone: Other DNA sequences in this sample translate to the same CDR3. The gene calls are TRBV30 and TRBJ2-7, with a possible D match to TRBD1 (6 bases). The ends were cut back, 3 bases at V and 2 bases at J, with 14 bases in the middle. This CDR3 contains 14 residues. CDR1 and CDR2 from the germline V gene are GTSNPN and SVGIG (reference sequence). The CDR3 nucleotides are TGTGCCTGGAGCGCCGGACAGCCAACCTACGAGCAGTACTTC. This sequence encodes CAWSAGQPTYEQYF.

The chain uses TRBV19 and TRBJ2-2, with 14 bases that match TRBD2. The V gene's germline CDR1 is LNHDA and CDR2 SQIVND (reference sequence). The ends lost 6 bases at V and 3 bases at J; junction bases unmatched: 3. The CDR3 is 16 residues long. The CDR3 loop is CASRQGLAGDTGELFF. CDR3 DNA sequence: TGTGCCAGTAGGCAGGGACTAGCGGGAGACACCGGGGAGCTGTTTTTT.

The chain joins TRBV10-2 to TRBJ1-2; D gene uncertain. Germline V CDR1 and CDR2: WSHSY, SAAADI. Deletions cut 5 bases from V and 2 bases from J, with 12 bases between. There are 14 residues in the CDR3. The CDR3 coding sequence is TGCGCCAGCAGTCCGCGGGGAGTGAACTATGGCTACACCTTC. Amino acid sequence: CASSPRGVNYGYTF.

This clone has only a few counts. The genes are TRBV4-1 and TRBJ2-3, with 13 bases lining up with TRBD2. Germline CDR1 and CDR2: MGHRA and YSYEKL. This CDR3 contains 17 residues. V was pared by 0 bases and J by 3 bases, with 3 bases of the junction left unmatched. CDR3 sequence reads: CASSQERTSGRTDTQYF. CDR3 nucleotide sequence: TGCGCCAGCAGCCAAGAACGGACTAGCGGGAGAACAGATACGCAGTATTTT.

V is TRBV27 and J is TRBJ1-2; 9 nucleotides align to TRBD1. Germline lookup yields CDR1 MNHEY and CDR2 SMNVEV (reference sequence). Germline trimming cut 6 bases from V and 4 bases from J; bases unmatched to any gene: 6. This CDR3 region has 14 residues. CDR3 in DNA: TGTGCCAGCAGATTGGGACAGGGTCCCTATGGCTACACCTTC. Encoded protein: CASRLGQGPYGYTF.

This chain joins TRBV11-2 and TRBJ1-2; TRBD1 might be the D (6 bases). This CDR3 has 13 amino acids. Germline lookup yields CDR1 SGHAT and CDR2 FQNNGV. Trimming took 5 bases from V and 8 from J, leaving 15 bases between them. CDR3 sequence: CASSRGGGYGYTF. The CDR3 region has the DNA TGTGCCAGCAGCCGCGGGGGGGGCTACGGCTACACCTTC. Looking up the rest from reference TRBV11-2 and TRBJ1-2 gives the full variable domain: EAGVAQSPRYKIIEKRQSVAFWCNPISGHATLYWYQQILGQGPKLLIQFQNNGVVDDSQLPKDRFSAERLKGVDSTLKIQPAKLEDSAVYLCASSRGGGYGYTFGSGTRLTVV.

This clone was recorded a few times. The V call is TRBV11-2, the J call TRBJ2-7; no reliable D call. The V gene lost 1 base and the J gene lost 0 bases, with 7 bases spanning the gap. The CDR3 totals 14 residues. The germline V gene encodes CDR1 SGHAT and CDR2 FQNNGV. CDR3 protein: CASSLARSSYEQYF. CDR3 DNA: TGTGCCAGCAGCTTAGCACGGAGCTCCTACGAGCAGTACTTC.

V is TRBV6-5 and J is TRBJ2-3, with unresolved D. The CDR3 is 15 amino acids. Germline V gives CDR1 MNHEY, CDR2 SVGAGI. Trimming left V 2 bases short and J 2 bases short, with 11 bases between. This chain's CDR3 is CASSYKAEYTDTQYF. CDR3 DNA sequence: TGTGCCAGCAGTTACAAGGCAGAGTACACAGATACGCAGTATTTT.

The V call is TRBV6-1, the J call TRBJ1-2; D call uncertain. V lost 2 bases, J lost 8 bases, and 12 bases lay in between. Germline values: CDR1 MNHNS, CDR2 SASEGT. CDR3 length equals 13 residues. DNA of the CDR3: TGTGCCAGCAGTGAATGGGCAGTGGGGGGCTACACCTTC. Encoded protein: CASSEWAVGGYTF.

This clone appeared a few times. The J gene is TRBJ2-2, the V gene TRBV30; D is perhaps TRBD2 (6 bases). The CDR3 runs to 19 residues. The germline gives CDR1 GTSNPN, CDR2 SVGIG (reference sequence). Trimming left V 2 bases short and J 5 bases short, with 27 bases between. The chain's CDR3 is CAWSYYTGQYGGATGELFF. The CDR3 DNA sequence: TGTGCCTGGAGTTACTATACGGGCCAGTATGGCGGGGCGACCGGGGAGCTGTTTTTT. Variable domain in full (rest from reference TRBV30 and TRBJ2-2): SQTIHQWPATLVQPVGSPLSLECTVEGTSNPNLYWYRQAAGRGLQLLFYSVGIGQISSEVPQNLSASRPQDRQFILSSKKLLLSDSGFYLCAWSYYTGQYGGATGELFFGEGSRLTVL.

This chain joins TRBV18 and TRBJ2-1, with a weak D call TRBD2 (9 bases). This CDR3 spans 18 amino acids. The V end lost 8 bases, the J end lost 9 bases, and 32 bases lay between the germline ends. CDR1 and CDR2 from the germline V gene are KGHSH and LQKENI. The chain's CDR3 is CASNSDLAGTGRLGEQFF. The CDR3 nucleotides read TGTGCCAGCAATTCAGATCTAGCGGGGACAGGTAGATTGGGTGAGCAGTTCTTC.

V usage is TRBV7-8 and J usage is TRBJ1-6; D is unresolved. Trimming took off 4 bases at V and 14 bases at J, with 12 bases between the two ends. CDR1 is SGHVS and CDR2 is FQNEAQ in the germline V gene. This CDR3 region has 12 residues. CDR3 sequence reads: CASSSNRRSLHF. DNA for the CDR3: TGTGCCAGCAGCTCGAATAGAAGGTCCCTCCACTTT.